Below, 6 T cell receptor beta chains from the same sample are listed, as sequenced in a study of blood T cell repertoires in COVID-19. Measured with immunoSEQ multiplex PCR; TCRdb has only the in-frame clones, and not every one. The profile shows some 330,000 clones, 88% of them singletons. The sequenced sample consisted of peripheral blood. The receptors derive from a woman in her forties or fifties with active or convalescent COVID-19.

The rearrangement uses TRBV11-2 and TRBJ2-7; 12 nucleotides match TRBD1. The CDR3 covers 15 residues. The germline CDR1 and CDR2 sequences are SGHAT and FQNNGV. V gave up 4 bases and J gave up 7 bases; unmatched junction bases: 8. CDR3 coding DNA: TGTGCCAGCAGCTCCTCGGGACAGGGGGCGAGAGAGCAGTACTTC. This sequence encodes CASSSSGQGAREQYF.

The gene calls are TRBV18 and TRBJ2-7; TRBD1 matches at 7 bases. This CDR3 region has 16 residues. V was clipped by 4 bases and J by 2 bases; unmatched bases: 11. Germline V lookup: CDR1 KGHSH, CDR2 LQKENI. The CDR3 loop reads CASSLGRTGETYEQYF. The CDR3 nucleotides are TGTGCCAGCTCACTCGGCCGAACAGGGGAAACCTACGAGCAGTACTTC.

Regarding this clone: At the DNA level, this CDR3 is encoded by other sequences in the same sample as well. V and J are TRBV5-8 and TRBJ2-7, with D perhaps TRBD1 (5 bases). CDR1 is SGHTS, CDR2 YDEGEE, per germline. V was clipped by 0 bases and J by 2 bases, with 9 bases between them. CDR3 length equals 14 residues. The CDR3 DNA reads TGTGCCAGCAGCTTGGGGCAGGGCCCCTACGAGCAGTACTTC. Amino acids: CASSLGQGPYEQYF.

This chain links TRBV29-1 with TRBJ2-3, with a weak D call TRBD2 (5 bases). Germline V gives CDR1 SQVTM, CDR2 ANQGSEA. Trimming took off 1 base at V and 1 base at J, with 12 bases between the two ends. This CDR3 contains 15 residues. CDR3 residues: CSVEGGNGGTDTQYF. The CDR3 region has the DNA TGCAGCGTTGAAGGGGGTAACGGGGGCACAGATACGCAGTATTTT.

This chain connects TRBV24-1 to TRBJ2-5; 7 bases agree with TRBD2. The V segment lost 0 bases and the J segment 4 bases; nucleotides outside the gene matches: 7. The CDR3 spans 16 residues. Germline V gives CDR1 KGHDR, CDR2 SFDVKD. The CDR3 nucleotides read TGTGCCACCAGTGATTTGTTTGCGGGAGACGGAGAGACCCAGTACTTC. Protein sequence: CATSDLFAGDGETQYF.

The rearrangement joins TRBV7-9 to TRBJ1-4; no clear D gene. The germline CDR1 and CDR2 sequences are SEHNR and FQNEAQ (reference sequence). CDR3 length equals 16 residues. V lost 5 bases and J 7 bases, leaving 20 bases between the germline ends. The CDR3 is CASSLREVGSSEKLFF. CDR3 bases: TGTGCCAGCAGCCTGCGGGAGGTGGGATCGAGTGAAAAACTGTTTTTT.